A selection of T cell receptor beta chains follows, all from one sample in a study of identical twins. TCRdb itself ran the 5' RACE reads through MiXCR, one entry per CDR3 protein. The sample shows just over 500,000 distinct CDR3 sequences, roughly a fifth of them seen only once. This sample was shared with a second study, whose subject was T cells expressing NK-cell markers.

The sample comprised CD4+ T cells sorted from blood. The receptors originated from a woman younger than 35 in good health. Each CDR3 is given with its conserved first and last residue. The D gene is left open where the match is weak. Part of the rows lack a size; the others show once, few, many or a class for expanded clones.

>13|-|TRBV29-1|TRBJ2-3|few
TGCAGCGTTGGTAGGGCCGCCGGGGATACGCAGTATTTT
CSVGRAAGDTQYF
>13|-|TRBV7-9|TRBJ2-7|-
TGTGCCAGCAGCTACGGACAGCTCTACGAGCAGTACTTC
CASSYGQLYEQYF
>14|-|TRBV20-1|TRBJ2-7|-
TGCAGTGCTAGGCCTTCCGGGGGTGAGGGAGAGCAGTACTTC
CSARPSGGEGEQYF
>15|-|TRBV12-3/TRBV12-4|TRBJ1-2|many
TGTGCCAGCAGTTCTAGACAGCTTTCAAACTATGGCTACACCTTC
CASSSRQLSNYGYTF
>13|-|TRBV20-1|TRBJ2-5|few
TGCAGTGCTAGAGAACTGTACCAAGAGACCCAGTACTTC
CSARELYQETQYF
>12|-|TRBV6-2/TRBV6-3|TRBJ1-1|-
TGTGCCAGCAGTTACGGATATACTGAAGCTTTCTTT
CASSYGYTEAFF
>14|-|TRBV24-1|TRBJ2-5|-
TGTGCCACCAGTGACCCGAGGACAGAAGAGACCCAGTACTTC
CATSDPRTEETQYF
>15|-|TRBV7-2|TRBJ1-4|-
TGTGCCAGCAGCCCTGGGCCTGACGAGTTTGGGAAAGCGTTTTTT
CASSPGPDEFGKAFF
>15|TRBD2|TRBV20-1|TRBJ2-1|few
TGCAGTGCTTCGCCGGGACTAAGCTCCTACAATGAGCAGTTCTTC
CSASPGLSSYNEQFF
>15|TRBD2|TRBV5-1|TRBJ2-7|-
TGCGCCAGCAGCCCGATTAGCGGGCGGACCTACGAGCAGTACTTC
CASSPISGRTYEQYF
>12|-|TRBV11-3|TRBJ1-2|few
TGTGCCAGCGCAGACAGGCACTATGGCTACACCTTC
CASADRHYGYTF
>13|-|TRBV12-3/TRBV12-4|TRBJ1-5|few
TGTGCCAGCAGTCCCCCAGAGAGCAAACCCCAGCATTTT
CASSPPESKPQHF
>13|-|TRBV2|TRBJ1-5|-
TGTGCCAGCAGTTACACAGGACGTCAGCCCCAGCATTTT
CASSYTGRQPQHF
>13|-|TRBV12-3/TRBV12-4|TRBJ2-7|few
TGTGCCAGCAGTTTGCGGCAGGTCGACGAGCAGTACTTC
CASSLRQVDEQYF
>16|TRBD1|TRBV24-1|TRBJ2-1|few
TGTGCCACCAGTGGCCGTTCGAGACAGGGGGTAAATGAGCAGTTCTTC
CATSGRSRQGVNEQFF
>15|TRBD2|TRBV10-3|TRBJ2-2|-
TGTGCCATGGGGCGGGAGCCCCCGAACACCGGGGAGCTGTTTTTT
CAMGREPPNTGELFF
>16|-|TRBV20-1|TRBJ1-2|few
TGCAGTGCTAGAGCGTTGGGACTAAGCGAAAACTATGGCTACACCTTC
CSARALGLSENYGYTF
>16|TRBD1|TRBV5-1|TRBJ1-1|-
TGCGCCAGCAGCTTGACGAGACAGGGGGCGGGCACTGAAGCTTTCTTT
CASSLTRQGAGTEAFF
>13|TRBD1|TRBV20-1|TRBJ1-5|-
TGCAGTGCTGCCGTAGGGGGCACTCAGCCCCAGCATTTT
CSAAVGGTQPQHF
>13|-|TRBV5-1|TRBJ1-1|-
TGCGCCAGCCAAAGGGGGGATGGCACTGAAGCTTTCTTT
CASQRGDGTEAFF
>17|-|TRBV27|TRBJ1-2|many
TGTGCCAGCAGTCCACCACGAGGCTCTAACAGGTTTAATGGCTACACCTTC
CASSPPRGSNRFNGYTF
>11|-|TRBV29-1|TRBJ2-7|few
TGCAGCGCCGGGGACACCTACGAGCAGTACTTC
CSAGDTYEQYF
>14|-|TRBV18|TRBJ1-6|-
TGTGCCAGCTCGACGGACCCGGGCTATTCACCCCTCCACTTT
CASSTDPGYSPLHF
>14|TRBD2|TRBV6-1|TRBJ2-7|-
TGTGCCAGCACCTGGACTAGCGGGGGATACGAGCAGTACTTC
CASTWTSGGYEQYF
>14|TRBD1|TRBV10-3|TRBJ2-2|-
TGTGCCATCAAACAGGACAGGGTGGCCGGGGAGCTGTTTTTT
CAIKQDRVAGELFF
>20|-|TRBV4-3|TRBJ2-6|-
TGCGCCAGCAGCCAAGTTCTGTTTAGGGTCTCAAGGATTGGGGCCAACGTCCTGACTTTC
CASSQVLFRVSRIGANVLTF
>13|-|TRBV20-1|TRBJ1-5|few
TGCAGTGCTCTCCGGGGGCAAAATCAGCCCCAGCATTTT
CSALRGQNQPQHF
>14|-|TRBV3-1|TRBJ2-7|-
TGTGCCAGCAGCCGCCGGGGATCAGTTTGGGAGCAGTACTTC
CASSRRGSVWEQYF
>15|TRBD2|TRBV20-1|TRBJ2-1|many
TGCAGTGCTATTAGCAGGACTAGGAGCGACAATGAGCAGTTCTTC
CSAISRTRSDNEQFF
>15|-|TRBV5-1|TRBJ2-3|few
TGCGCCAGCAGCTCCGCTCCGAAGGGCTCAGATACGCAGTATTTT
CASSSAPKGSDTQYF
>12|-|TRBV20-1|TRBJ2-2|-
TGCAGTGCTAGGGGGGTCTCCGGGGAGCTGTTTTTT
CSARGVSGELFF
>15|TRBD2|TRBV5-1|TRBJ2-5|-
TGCGCCAGCAGCTCCCAAGCGGGGGGGCAAGAGACCCAGTACTTC
CASSSQAGGQETQYF
>14|-|TRBV20-1|TRBJ2-3|few
TGCAGTGCTAGGGGGGGACTTAGCACAGATACGCAGTATTTT
CSARGGLSTDTQYF
>13|TRBD1|TRBV20-1|TRBJ1-5|few
TGCAGTGCTACCAGGGGGGAGAATCAGCCCCAGCATTTT
CSATRGENQPQHF
>14|-|TRBV27|TRBJ2-7|-
TGTGCCAGCAGCCCCGACGGTGCCTCCTACGAGCAGTACTTC
CASSPDGASYEQYF
>15|-|TRBV19|TRBJ2-2|-
TGTGCCAGTACTCCTTCAGGGGTTAAGACCGGGGAGCTGTTTTTT
CASTPSGVKTGELFF
>12|-|TRBV12-3/TRBV12-4|TRBJ1-5|many
TGTGCCAGCACCTGGGGAAATCAGCCCCAGCATTTT
CASTWGNQPQHF